This entry concerns a single T cell receptor (beta chain). The germline V gene has CDR1 MNHEY and CDR2 SMNVEV (reference sequence). Trimming cost V 5 bases and J 5 bases; bases outside gene matches: 7. This CDR3 comprises 16 residues. TCRdb's copy holds only in-frame clones and misses some; the assay was immunoSEQ multiplex PCR. The table has some 120,000 clones, around 94% seen once. The data originate from a study of T cell responses to AZD1222 COVID-19 vaccine. The chain links TRBV27 to TRBJ2-7; 15 nucleotides agree with TRBD2. Sequencing used peripheral blood, obtained 28 days after the second AZD1222 dose. The sequence came from an adult who received the AZD1222 COVID-19 vaccine. CDR3 bases: TGTGCCAGCAGTCCTGGGACTAGCGGGAGGATCAACGAGCAGTACTTC. It encodes CASSPGTSGRINEQYF.